The rows below give T cell receptor beta chains drawn from one sample of a study of post-analysis software for immune sequencing data. TCRdb re-analysed the PCR reads in MiXCR, keeping a single row per CDR3 protein. The sample carries hundreds of thousands of distinct CDR3 sequences, roughly half recorded once. The sample comprised blood. The origin of the receptors is a girl between 5 and 17 years old with multiple sclerosis. Both conserved end residues are part of each CDR3. D genes are given only for firm matches. Some rows mark clone size as missing; the rest say once, few, many or name a class of expanded clone.

cdr3_length,j_call,v_call,clone_size,d_call,cdr3_aa,cdr3_nt
13,TRBJ2-7,TRBV2,-,-,CASSVGGLYEQYF,TGTGCCAGCAGTGTGGGGGGACTCTACGAGCAGTACTTC
11,TRBJ1-1,TRBV7-9,-,-,CASNRHGRAFF,TGTGCCAGCAACCGCCATGGCAGGGCTTTCTTT
16,TRBJ2-7,TRBV27,-,TRBD2,CASSSGTSGMLYEQYF,TGTGCCAGCAGTTCCGGGACTAGCGGGATGTTGTACGAGCAGTACTTC
16,TRBJ2-3,TRBV25-1,once,TRBD1,CASSEYRDRGRDTQYF,TGTGCCAGCAGTGAATATCGGGACAGAGGGCGAGATACGCAGTATTTT
13,TRBJ1-1,TRBV20-1,-,-,CSAPRAGGTEAFF,TGCAGTGCGCCGAGGGCCGGGGGGACTGAAGCTTTCTTT
15,TRBJ2-7,TRBV20-1,few,-,CSASPRRGGGYEQYF,TGCAGTGCTAGTCCCCGGCGGGGCGGCGGGTACGAGCAGTACTTC
14,TRBJ2-2,TRBV29-1,-,-,CSVAGHLNTGELFF,TGCAGCGTAGCGGGACACCTGAACACCGGGGAGCTGTTTTTT
14,TRBJ2-7,TRBV25-1,-,TRBD1,CASSWEGQGSEQYF,TGTGCCAGCAGCTGGGAGGGACAGGGAAGCGAGCAGTACTTC
15,TRBJ2-7,TRBV20-1,few,-,CSATSDRTSSYEQYF,TGCAGTGCCACTAGCGACAGGACGAGCTCCTACGAGCAGTACTTC
13,TRBJ2-1,TRBV29-1,few,-,CSVDRDTYNEQFF,TGCAGCGTTGACCGGGACACCTACAATGAGCAGTTCTTC
14,TRBJ2-1,TRBV6-4,-,TRBD1,CASSDGTGLNEQFF,TGTGCCAGCAGTGATGGGACAGGGTTAAATGAGCAGTTCTTC
14,TRBJ2-1,TRBV12-3/TRBV12-4,-,-,CASRGLPTINEQFF,TGTGCCAGCAGGGGACTCCCAACAATCAATGAGCAGTTCTTC
15,TRBJ2-7,TRBV6-1,-,-,CASSDFTGGGSEQYF,TGTGCCAGCAGTGACTTCACAGGGGGGGGGTCCGAGCAGTACTTC
16,TRBJ2-1,TRBV5-1,-,-,CASSLGTSPNYNEQFF,TGCGCCAGCAGCTTGGGGACAAGCCCCAATTACAATGAGCAGTTCTTC
19,TRBJ2-1,TRBV6-5,few,TRBD1,CASSYPRVPGGWGSNEQFF,TGTGCCAGCAGTTACCCCCGTGTTCCAGGGGGTTGGGGGTCGAATGAGCAGTTCTTC
13,TRBJ2-1,TRBV12-3/TRBV12-4,few,TRBD2,CASRGLVHNEQFF,TGTGCCAGCAGAGGACTAGTCCACAATGAGCAGTTCTTC
16,TRBJ1-2,TRBV7-2,few,-,CASSASRPRNDYGYTF,TGTGCCAGCAGCGCCTCCCGACCACGAAACGACTATGGCTACACCTTC
15,TRBJ1-2,TRBV20-1,-,-,CSARDHWTESYGYTF,TGCAGTGCTAGAGATCATTGGACTGAATCCTATGGCTACACCTTC
14,TRBJ1-5,TRBV19,-,-,CASSMGLPNQPQHF,TGTGCCAGTAGTATGGGACTGCCCAATCAGCCCCAGCATTTT
15,TRBJ1-6,TRBV5-6,-,-,CASSLARGKGSPLHF,TGTGCCAGCAGCTTGGCCAGGGGAAAAGGATCACCCCTCCACTTT
14,TRBJ1-2,TRBV20-1,-,-,CSAPASGVAHGYTF,TGCAGTGCACCCGCCAGCGGGGTAGCCCATGGCTACACCTTC
14,TRBJ1-5,TRBV20-1,few,-,CSARAGGSNQPQHF,TGCAGTGCGCGCGCGGGGGGTAGCAATCAGCCCCAGCATTTT
13,TRBJ2-7,TRBV29-1,-,-,CSVGWTLGYEQYF,TGCAGCGTTGGGTGGACATTGGGCTACGAGCAGTACTTC
14,TRBJ1-5,TRBV19,-,TRBD1,CASSGQGETQPQHF,TGTGCCAGTAGCGGACAGGGGGAAACTCAGCCCCAGCATTTT
15,TRBJ1-2,TRBV29-1,-,-,CSVEDRIRPNYGYTF,TGCAGCGTTGAAGACAGGATCCGACCTAACTATGGCTACACCTTC
17,TRBJ2-3,TRBV7-2,-,TRBD2,CASSLGGAGGLQGTQYF,TGTGCCAGCAGCTTAGGAGGAGCGGGGGGGCTTCAGGGTACGCAGTATTTT
13,TRBJ2-1,TRBV4-1,-,-,CASSQVRQVPWFF,TGCGCCAGCAGCCAAGTTCGCCAGGTCCCATGGTTCTTC
16,TRBJ2-1,TRBV12-3/TRBV12-4,few,TRBD2,CASSSGAGGGYNEQFF,TGTGCCAGCAGTTCAGGGGCGGGAGGGGGCTACAATGAGCAGTTCTTC
17,TRBJ1-1,TRBV7-9,-,TRBD1,CASSAYRGMRANTEAFF,TGTGCCAGCAGCGCATACAGGGGGATGAGGGCGAACACTGAAGCTTTCTTT
15,TRBJ2-3,TRBV20-1,-,-,CSATTGRGGTDTQYF,TGCAGTGCTACCACAGGAAGGGGCGGCACAGATACGCAGTATTTT
13,TRBJ2-5,TRBV29-1,-,TRBD1,CSVEGQLQETQYF,TGCAGCGTTGAGGGACAGCTCCAAGAGACCCAGTACTTC
14,TRBJ1-2,TRBV5-1,-,TRBD1,CASRAGGQASGYTF,TGCGCCAGCCGAGCGGGAGGACAGGCCTCGGGCTACACCTTC
13,TRBJ1-1,TRBV18,-,-,CASSPALWDEAFF,TGTGCCAGCTCACCTGCACTCTGGGATGAAGCTTTCTTT
13,TRBJ2-7,TRBV2,-,-,CASSPDYSYEQYF,TGTGCCAGCAGTCCGGATTACTCCTACGAGCAGTACTTC
13,TRBJ1-2,TRBV6-5,-,-,CASTSYPGYGYTF,TGTGCCAGCACATCGTACCCGGGGTATGGCTACACCTTC
15,TRBJ2-4,TRBV7-6,-,-,CASSPIGGSKNIQYF,TGTGCCAGCAGCCCCATAGGGGGATCCAAAAACATTCAGTACTTC
17,TRBJ2-1,TRBV7-8,-,TRBD2,CASSAAPLAGGRGEQFF,TGTGCCAGCAGCGCCGCCCCGCTAGCGGGGGGTAGGGGTGAGCAGTTCTTC
16,TRBJ2-1,TRBV5-1,-,-,CASSLDWRQADNEQFF,TGCGCCAGCAGCTTGGACTGGCGACAGGCCGACAATGAGCAGTTCTTC
17,TRBJ2-5,TRBV12-5,few,TRBD1,CASGLVLLGTAKETQYF,TGTGCTAGTGGTTTGGTACTCCTGGGGACAGCCAAAGAGACCCAGTACTTC
14,TRBJ2-3,TRBV3-1,few,-,CASSQGGSTDTQYF,TGTGCCAGCAGCCAAGGCGGGAGCACAGATACGCAGTATTTT
15,TRBJ2-2,TRBV5-1,few,TRBD1,CASSRGQGYTGELFF,TGCGCCAGCAGCCGGGGACAGGGATACACCGGGGAGCTGTTTTTT
11,TRBJ2-5,TRBV7-8,few,TRBD1,CAQGQQETQYF,TGTGCTCAGGGACAGCAAGAGACCCAGTACTTC
14,TRBJ1-1,TRBV20-1,-,-,CSASIQPMNTEAFF,TGCAGTGCTAGTATTCAGCCCATGAACACTGAAGCTTTCTTT
15,TRBJ2-3,TRBV27,few,-,CASSLRGVITDTQYF,TGTGCCAGCAGTTTAAGGGGGGTCATCACAGATACGCAGTATTTT
15,TRBJ2-6,TRBV7-3,-,-,CASSSQGGGANVLTF,TGTGCCAGCAGCTCCCAGGGCGGTGGGGCCAACGTCCTGACTTTC
16,TRBJ2-7,TRBV24-1,-,TRBD1,CATSDHQGAKGNEQYF,TGTGCCACCAGTGATCATCAGGGGGCCAAGGGCAATGAGCAGTACTTC
12,TRBJ2-5,TRBV29-1,few,-,CSVEDLQETQYF,TGCAGCGTTGAAGATCTCCAAGAGACCCAGTACTTC
10,TRBJ2-7,TRBV4-1,-,-,CASSQGGQYF,TGCGCCAGCAGCCAAGGGGGGCAGTACTTC
15,TRBJ1-4,TRBV14,-,-,CASSRQGRPNEKLFF,TGTGCCAGCAGCAGGCAGGGGCGGCCTAATGAAAAACTGTTTTTT
14,TRBJ2-6,TRBV29-1,few,-,CSVDGGSGANVLTF,TGCAGCGTTGACGGGGGCAGTGGGGCCAACGTCCTGACTTTC
17,TRBJ2-6,TRBV6-1,-,-,CASSPTGGVSGANVPTF,TGTGCCAGCAGCCCAACCGGGGGAGTATCGGGGGCCAACGTCCCGACTTTC